These 18 T cell receptor beta chains share one sample of origin, sequenced in a study of cytomegalovirus exposure and HLA in healthy donors. TCRdb keeps only in-frame clones here, not all; method: immunoSEQ multiplex PCR. This sample has some 150,000 clones, with 70% to 90% found just once. The sample comprised PBMCs. The receptors here all came from a young man in good health and CMV-seronegative.

V is TRBV7-9 and J is TRBJ2-5, with D possibly TRBD1 on 5 matching bases. The CDR3 has 16 residues. Trimming removed 2 bases from V and 2 bases from J, with 15 bases in between. Germline assignment: CDR1 SEHNR and CDR2 FQNEAQ (reference sequence). CDR3 residues: CASSLLSGALQETQYF. The CDR3 bases are TGTGCCAGCAGCTTATTGAGTGGGGCCTTACAAGAGACCCAGTACTTC.

This chain links TRBV5-4 with TRBJ2-2; TRBD2 matches at 16 bases. The J segment lost 3 bases and the V segment lost 4 bases, leaving 6 bases of the junction unmatched. The V gene's germline CDR1 is SGHNT and CDR2 YYREEE (reference sequence). The CDR3 is 18 residues long. DNA of the CDR3: TGTGCCAGCAGCCCGGGACTAGCGGGGGGGCTAGACACCGGGGAGCTGTTTTTT. Translating gives CASSPGLAGGLDTGELFF.

The chain employs TRBV5-1 and TRBJ2-1, with 8 bases fitting TRBD2. Germline V gene data show CDR1 as SGHRS and CDR2 as YFSETQ. With V trimmed by 1 base and J by 0 bases, 3 bases remained unmatched. The CDR3 extends over 16 amino acids. This chain's CDR3 is CASSLLTSGSYNEQFF. CDR3 sequence (DNA): TGCGCCAGCAGCTTGTTAACTAGCGGCTCCTACAATGAGCAGTTCTTC.

The V call is TRBV6-5, the J call TRBJ2-7, with a weak D call TRBD2 (6 bases). CDR1 is MNHEY and CDR2 is SVGAGI in the germline V gene. V was cut by 11 bases and J by 4 bases, with 12 bases left in between. The CDR3 length is 11 residues. The CDR3 nucleotides are TGTGCCTGCGGGACTTTATACGAGCAGTACTTC. Protein sequence: CACGTLYEQYF.

The chain carries TRBV11-3 and TRBJ2-1; 11 positions match TRBD2. Losses at the gene ends were 1 base for V and 5 bases for J; bases not matched to a gene: 1. Looked up from germline, CDR1 is SGHNT and CDR2 is YENEEA. The CDR3 covers 15 residues. In nucleotides, the CDR3 is TGTGCCAGCAGCTTAGGACTAGCGGGAAACAATGAGCAGTTCTTC. Translating gives CASSLGLAGNNEQFF. Using reference TRBV11-3 and TRBJ2-1 for the parts outside the CDR3, the full variable domain is EAGVVQSPRYKIIEKKQPVAFWCNPISGHNTLYWYLQNLGQGPELLIRYENEEAVDDSQLPKDRFSAERLKGVDSTLKIQPAELGDSAVYLCASSLGLAGNNEQFFGPGTRLTVL.

The rearrangement links TRBV19 to TRBJ1-2; 9 bases match TRBD1. This CDR3 contains 18 residues. Germline V gives CDR1 LNHDA, CDR2 SQIVND (reference sequence). The V and J ends lost 6 bases and 4 bases, in that order; junction bases with no gene match: 18. In DNA form, the CDR3 reads TGTGCCAGTAGAACTACTCGGGGACAGGGCCCTCCGCGCTATGGCTACACCTTC. Translating gives CASRTTRGQGPPRYGYTF.

The J gene is TRBJ2-7, the V gene TRBV5-1; D may be TRBD2 (6 bases). Per the germline V gene, CDR1 is SGHRS and CDR2 is YFSETQ. The ends were cut back, 0 bases at V and 2 bases at J, with 21 bases in the middle. CDR3 size: 18 residues. The CDR3: CASSLAAPSGTGTYEQYF. CDR3 coding DNA: TGCGCCAGCAGCTTGGCGGCGCCCTCCGGGACTGGGACCTACGAGCAGTACTTC. Full variable domain (outside the CDR3, taken from reference TRBV5-1 and TRBJ2-7): KAGVTQTPRYLIKTRGQQVTLSCSPISGHRSVSWYQQTPGQGLQFLFEYFSETQRNKGNFPGRFSGRQFSNSRSEMNVSTLELGDSALYLCASSLAAPSGTGTYEQYFGPGTRLTVT.

J is TRBJ2-6 and V is TRBV19; 10 nucleotides agree with TRBD1. Germline V CDR1 and CDR2: LNHDA, SQIVND (reference sequence). Losses at the gene ends were 6 bases for V and 2 bases for J; bases not matched to a gene: 7. CDR3 length: 17 residues. The CDR3 sequence: CASSKLGTGAGANVLTF. For the CDR3, the DNA is TGTGCCAGTAGCAAACTCGGGACAGGGGCTGGGGCCAACGTCCTGACTTTC.

This clone was found once. The rearrangement uses TRBV19 and TRBJ2-4; TRBD2 might be the D (5 bases). The CDR3 spans 13 residues. Germline V CDR1 and CDR2: LNHDA, SQIVND (reference sequence). Trimming took off 5 bases at V and 12 bases at J, with 17 bases between the two ends. For the CDR3, the DNA is TGTGCCAGTAGTTACCCTTCAGGAGGCCGTCAGTACTTC. Protein product: CASSYPSGGRQYF. Looking up the rest from reference TRBV19 and TRBJ2-4 gives the full variable domain: DGGITQSPKYLFRKEGQNVTLSCEQNLNHDAMYWYRQDPGQGLRLIYYSQIVNDFQKGDIAEGYSVSREKKESFPLTVTSAQKNPTAFYLCASSYPSGGRQYFGAGTRLSVL.

The chain combines TRBV10-2 with TRBJ2-3; 8 nucleotides agree with TRBD2. The junction had 3 bases not matched to a gene; V was cut back by 10 bases and J by 0 bases. Per germline, CDR1 WSHSY and CDR2 SAAADI. This CDR3 has 13 residues. This CDR3 is CAIRGGSTDTQYF. The DNA of the CDR3 is TGCGCCATTCGGGGGGGGAGCACAGATACGCAGTATTTT.

The chain combines TRBV5-6 with TRBJ2-7, with D possibly being TRBD1 (6 bases). Germline assignment: CDR1 SGHDT and CDR2 YYEEEE. Trimming took off 4 bases at V and 0 bases at J, with 23 bases between the two ends. There are 18 residues in the CDR3. The CDR3 region is CASSPSRDTRVPSYEQYV. The CDR3 DNA reads as TGTGCCAGCAGCCCCAGCCGGGACACCAGGGTCCCCTCCTACGAGCAGTACGTC.

V gene TRBV7-8 combines with J gene TRBJ1-1, with D possibly being TRBD1 (5 bases). Trimming left V 2 bases short and J 1 base short, with 29 bases between. This CDR3 is built from 21 residues. The germline V gene encodes CDR1 SGHVS and CDR2 FQNEAQ. The DNA for the CDR3 is TGTGCCAGCAGCTTAAATCCACCGCTCGGGGGTCGGATACAACAGAACACTGAAGCTTTCTTT. Its translation: CASSLNPPLGGRIQQNTEAFF. Combining the CDR3 with reference TRBV7-8 and TRBJ1-1 gives the whole variable domain GAGVSQSPRYKVAKRGQDVALRCDPISGHVSLFWYQQALGQGPEFLTYFQNEAQLDKSGLPSDRFFAERPEGSVSTLKIQRTQQEDSAVYLCASSLNPPLGGRIQQNTEAFFGQGTRLTVV.

This chain links TRBV5-1 with TRBJ1-1, with a tentative D call TRBD1 (5 bases). CDR1 is SGHRS, CDR2 YFSETQ, per germline. The ends were cut back, 2 bases at V and 2 bases at J, with 13 bases in the middle. The CDR3 runs to 15 residues. This chain's CDR3 is CASSFDSPENTEAFF. DNA for the CDR3: TGCGCCAGCAGCTTTGACAGCCCTGAAAACACTGAAGCTTTCTTT.

This clone turned up a few times. The J gene is TRBJ1-5, the V gene TRBV2; a possible D gene is TRBD1 (5 bases). The CDR3 has 15 residues. The germline V and J ends were trimmed by 8 bases and 1 base, with 15 bases remaining between them. Germline lookup yields CDR1 SNHLY and CDR2 FYNNEI. The CDR3 nucleotides are TGTGCCAGCTTAGCGGGGCGGGTGAGCAATCAGCCCCAGCATTTT. Amino acid sequence: CASLAGRVSNQPQHF.

This clone was observed once. The genes are TRBV27 and TRBJ2-2, with 9 bases aligning to TRBD2. Trimming removed 2 bases from V and 7 bases from J; junction bases left unmatched: 11. This CDR3 is built from 17 residues. Germline V gives CDR1 MNHEY, CDR2 SMNVEV (reference sequence). The CDR3 DNA sequence: TGTGCCAGCAGTTTAATGTTGGCGGGAGGGCCCGGCGGGGAGCTGTTTTTT. Translated, it gives CASSLMLAGGPGGELFF.

The V call is TRBV5-1, the J call TRBJ1-1; D may be TRBD1 (6 bases). Germline V gives CDR1 SGHRS, CDR2 YFSETQ. V was clipped by 4 bases and J by 1 base, with 14 bases between them. This CDR3 spans 15 amino acids. This CDR3 is CASSPGGGRNTEAFF. The CDR3 DNA is TGCGCCAGCAGCCCCGGGGGGGGGCGGAACACTGAAGCTTTCTTT.

V is TRBV6-5 and J is TRBJ2-2, with 8 bases lining up with TRBD2. V lost 2 bases, J lost 4 bases, and 3 bases stayed unmatched. Germline V gives CDR1 MNHEY, CDR2 SVGAGI. This CDR3 has 15 residues. CDR3 sequence reads: CASSYQSGSTGELFF. In DNA form, the CDR3 reads TGTGCCAGCAGTTACCAAAGCGGGAGCACCGGGGAGCTGTTTTTT.

This rearrangement joins TRBV4-1 to TRBJ2-1; D is uncertain. From germline, CDR1 is MGHRA and CDR2 YSYEKL. V dropped 1 base and J dropped 6 bases, with 7 bases sitting between them. The CDR3 totals 13 residues. DNA for the CDR3: TGCGCCAGCAGCCAAGCCCCCGGCAATGAGCAGTTCTTC. Residues: CASSQAPGNEQFF.